These 15 T cell receptor beta chains came from one sample sequenced in a study of CD8+CD57+ T cells in acquired aplastic anemia (dated by TCRdb to the late 2010s). Sequencing used an Illumina HiSeq 2000. Genomic DNA served as template for TCR beta VDJ combination and CDR3 sequence profiling. The public sequencing data were trimmed at Q25 with fastp and processed into clonotypes with MiXCR by TCRdb, which kept only in-frame beta chains. Every distinct CDR3 protein forms one entry, paired with its most common genes and DNA. This sample has more than 100,000 distinct CDR3 sequences in its table, and around 46% of those were observed once. The biggest ten clones account for about 2.5% of the sample. Sequencing was performed on sorted CD4+, CD8+, or CD8+CD57+ T cells (not recorded which) from PBMCs. All receptors derive from a human donor in good health, serving as a control.

This clonotype was recorded many times. The CDR3 region is CASSPDSGTGGYTF. The CDR3 bases are TGTGCCAGCAGTCCAGATTCCGGGACGGGGGGCTACACCTTC. This chain joins TRBV7-9 and TRBJ1-2; possibly TRBD1 for D (5 bases). The V gene's germline CDR1 is SEHNR and CDR2 FQNEAQ (reference sequence). The CDR3 length is 14 residues. V was trimmed by 6 bases and J by 8 bases, leaving 19 bases between them.

Ten or more counts support this clonotype. The V and J genes are TRBV19 and TRBJ1-3; D is possibly TRBD1 (6 bases). The CDR3 length is 16 residues. V lost 0 bases and J lost 0, with 9 bases in between. Germline V gene lookup returns CDR1 LNHDA and CDR2 SQIVND (reference sequence). The CDR3 nucleotides read TGTGCCAGTAGTATAGAGGGGGGGCTCTCTGGAAACACCATATATTTT. This codes for CASSIEGGLSGNTIYF.

Only a few counts were recorded for this clonotype. A much larger clone differs from this one at a single base, so this may be a read error. The chain combines TRBV6-1 with TRBJ2-3, with D uncertain. CDR3 size: 12 residues. Germline CDR1 is MNHNS and CDR2 is SASEGT. CDR3 sequence reads: CAGSPPWGTQYF. The CDR3 DNA follows: TGTGCCGGCAGTCCCCCGTGGGGTACGCAGTATTTT.

This chain joins TRBV18 and TRBJ2-1; D call uncertain. This CDR3 has 13 residues. V was cut by 11 bases and J by 6 bases, with 17 bases left in between. Per germline, CDR1 KGHSH and CDR2 LQKENI. This CDR3 is CAGPLAGRNEQFF. The CDR3 nucleotides read TGTGCCGGCCCACTGGCAGGACGCAATGAGCAGTTCTTC.

Note on this clonotype: One base away lies a much larger clone, so this may be a sequencing read error. The chain employs TRBV24-1 and TRBJ2-2, with D uncertain. This CDR3 is 13 amino acids long. V lost 8 bases, J lost 0 bases, and 6 bases lay in between. Germline V lookup: CDR1 KGHDR, CDR2 SFDVKD. The chain's CDR3 is CATKATNTGELFF. CDR3 DNA: TGTGCCACCAAAGCTACGAACACCGGGGAGCTGTTTTTT.

The chain combines TRBV15 with TRBJ1-1; 8 bases are a match to TRBD1. The CDR3 runs 14 residues. Looked up from germline, CDR1 is LNHNV and CDR2 is YYDKDF (reference sequence). J gave up 5 bases and V 4 bases, and 6 bases lay outside the gene matches. Here the CDR3 DNA reads TGTGCCACCAGCACCAGGGGGCTGGGGACTGAAGCTTTCTTT. Translating gives CATSTRGLGTEAFF.

The table lists this clonotype with many counts. The chain is built from TRBV14 and TRBJ1-2; D possibly corresponds to TRBD1 (5 bases). Germline-derived CDR1 and CDR2 are SGHDN and FVKESK. This CDR3 is built from 14 residues. Trimming removed 1 base from V and 3 bases from J, with 9 bases in between. DNA for the CDR3: TGTGCCAGCAGCCAAGGTCGGACATACTATGGCTACACCTTC. Residues: CASSQGRTYYGYTF.

V gene TRBV7-9 combines with J gene TRBJ1-5; TRBD1 is a possible D gene (5 bases). The V end was cut by 6 bases, the J end by 6 bases, with 9 bases between. CDR1 is SEHNR and CDR2 is FQNEAQ in the germline V gene (reference sequence). The CDR3 loop spans 12 amino acids. DNA of the CDR3: TGTGCCAGCAGTACGGGGCTTCAGCCCCAGCATTTT. It specifies CASSTGLQPQHF.

J is TRBJ2-1 and V is TRBV15; 7 bases align to TRBD2. V shed 1 base, J shed 16 bases, and the junction held 13 bases outside the gene matches. This CDR3 comprises 14 residues. The germline V gene has CDR1 LNHNV and CDR2 YYDKDF (reference sequence). CDR3 in amino acids: CATSRADPASGHFF. The CDR3 region has the DNA TGTGCCACCAGCAGAGCGGACCCAGCTAGCGGACATTTCTTC. Full variable domain (rest looked up from reference TRBV15 and TRBJ2-1): DAMVIQNPRYQVTQFGKPVTLSCSQTLNHNVMYWYQQKSSQAPKLLFHYYDKDFNNEADTPDNFQSRRPNTSFCFLDIRSPGLGDTAMYLCATSRADPASGHFFGPGTRLTVL.

This clonotype was counted many times. The chain is built from TRBV29-1 and TRBJ1-4; 9 bases line up with TRBD1. CDR1 and CDR2 (germline): SQVTM, ANQGSEA. This CDR3 comprises 15 residues. The trim removed 8 bases at V and 8 bases at J, leaving 15 bases unmatched. The CDR3 nucleotides read TGCAGCCCCTTCGGGGCGGACAGGGGTCGGGAAAAACTGTTTTTT. Translating it yields CSPFGADRGREKLFF.

CDR3 amino acids: CASSFSQTYEQYF. CDR3 nucleotide sequence: TGTGCCAGCAGCTTCTCCCAAACCTACGAGCAGTACTTC. This chain connects TRBV7-9 to TRBJ2-7; D gene ambiguous. This CDR3 region has 13 residues. CDR1 SEHNR and CDR2 FQNEAQ come from the germline V gene (reference sequence). Trimming removed 3 bases from V and 2 bases from J, with 8 bases in between.

This clonotype was counted at least ten times. The V gene is TRBV6-2 or TRBV6-3, the J gene TRBJ1-5, with D possibly matching TRBD1 (5 bases). CDR1 and CDR2 from the germline V gene are MNHEY and SVGEGT. The CDR3 totals 18 residues. V was trimmed by 2 bases and J by 0 bases, leaving 17 bases between them. This CDR3 is CASSYPTSDRASNQPQHF. The CDR3 DNA reads TGTGCCAGCAGTTACCCCACATCCGACAGAGCTAGCAATCAGCCCCAGCATTTT.

The chain uses TRBV2 and TRBJ1-6; D unresolved. The CDR3 is made up of 14 amino acids. Germline V gives CDR1 SNHLY, CDR2 FYNNEI. The V and J ends lost 0 bases and 7 bases respectively, with 7 bases between them. CDR3: CASSEAGMNSPLHF. Written as DNA, the CDR3 is TGTGCCAGCAGTGAAGCGGGAATGAATTCACCCCTCCACTTT.

V gene TRBV2 combines with J gene TRBJ1-1; D is unclear. V lost 7 bases, J lost 1 base, and 10 bases lay in between. Germline V gene lookup returns CDR1 SNHLY and CDR2 FYNNEI. The CDR3 runs to 13 residues. CDR3 nucleotide sequence: TGTGCCAGCAAGGAGACACCGAACACTGAAGCTTTCTTT. It encodes CASKETPNTEAFF. Variable domain in full (rest from reference TRBV2 and TRBJ1-1): EPEVTQTPSHQVTQMGQEVILRCVPISNHLYFYWYRQILGQKVEFLVSFYNNEISEKSEIFDDQFSVERPDGSNFTLKIRSTKLEDSAMYFCASKETPNTEAFFGQGTRLTVV.

This clonotype showed up just a few times. This chain joins TRBV18 and TRBJ1-1; D may be TRBD1 (5 bases). The germline gives CDR1 KGHSH, CDR2 LQKENI. Deletions cut 5 bases from V and 4 bases from J, with 11 bases between. This CDR3 contains 13 residues. CDR3 in amino acids: CASSKGRGTEAFF. The DNA of the CDR3 is TGTGCCAGCTCAAAGGGGCGCGGCACTGAAGCTTTCTTT.